The entry that follows covers one T cell receptor beta chain sequence. The data stem from a study of shared clonotypes between healthy human individuals. For the study at large: Each donor had three CD4 naive, three CD4 memory, two CD8 naive and one CD8 memory plate.

V lost 0 bases to trimming and J lost 5 bases, with 16 bases between them. Looked up from germline, CDR1 is MGHRA and CDR2 is YSYEKL. This CDR3 comprises 16 residues. Source study methods: For the immunoSEQ data, sequences were junction-only without quality scores, so filtering differed. Sequencing was performed with immunoSEQ multiplex PCR; in TCRdb, only in-frame clones are kept and a portion is missing. V and J calls and clone size come straight from that table; D and trimming were deduced from the DNA. The data hold roughly 2.2 million clones, with 85% to 95% observed a single time. Only Caucasian adults living in Nashville, Tennessee made up the donor group.

Sequenced input: naive CD4+ T cells from PBMCs. Documented subset: CD45RA+ positively selected. V usage is TRBV4-1 and J usage is TRBJ2-5; perhaps TRBD1 as D (5 bases). The clonotype originates from a young man in good health. Some clones in this sample may be carry-over from other donors' samples. This CDR3 is CASSQEGQGSWETQYF. Written as DNA, the CDR3 is TGCGCCAGCAGCCAAGAAGGGCAGGGTTCTTGGGAGACCCAGTACTTC.